The TCR beta chain under discussion was sequenced for a study of OX40 agonist ivuxolimab in advanced cancers. In terms of the full investigation: Ivuxolimab was a fully human IgG2 agonistic monoclonal antibody targeting the costimulatory receptor OX40 (CD134). Of the roughly 51 patients in dose escalation, about 20 had hepatocellular carcinoma, some 15 had melanoma, 9 had renal cell carcinoma and 9 had head and neck cancer. Partial responses occurred in three dose-escalation patients: two with cutaneous melanoma and one with hepatocellular carcinoma. The paper covers the monotherapy dose-escalation part of the phase I ivuxolimab trial, which included N ≈ 57 patients. A male proportion of around 83% and a mean age of 60 years, ranging from roughly 23 to 79, were recorded for the dose-escalation cohort. The purpose of peripheral TCRbeta sequencing was to test whether ivuxolimab changed TCR sequence diversity and led to clonal T-cell expansion. Prior anti-PD-1, anti-PD-L1 or anti-CTLA-4 therapy was permitted, and checkpoint inhibitors had been received by roughly 40% of dose-escalation patients. Intravenous ivuxolimab was administered to patients every 2 weeks at six dose levels: 0.01, 0.1, 0.3, 1.5, 3 and 10 mg/kg. Here is what the overall study found, with its caveats: Which antigens the clonally expanded peripheral T cells were specific for was not determined. At doses from 0.1 to 3.0 mg/kg, clonal expansion was seen in both CD4+ and CD8+ blood T cells between baseline and week 6. After ivuxolimab, more expanded clones were found on average in CD8+ T cells than in CD4+ T cells. Low levels of normalized T-cell clonal expansion were also seen in some patients who did not respond. In partial responders in the 0.1-3.0 mg/kg groups, normalized peripheral clonal expansion was found to be among the lowest, especially among CD8+ T cells.

Trimming at the junction amounts to 4 bases on V and 2 bases on J, and the germline ends lie 18 bases apart. CDR1 SGHRS and CDR2 YFSETQ are derived from the germline V gene. The CDR3 holds 16 amino acids from the cysteine to the phenylalanine. The CDR3 DNA has 48 bases and is translated from base 1. Patients with a history of autoimmune disease or receiving systemic immunosuppression were excluded from the trial. Peripheral blood for TCR sequencing was drawn from every dose cohort at baseline, at cycle 4 day 1 and at cycle 7 day 1. The samples were taken from a phase I, first-in-human, multicenter, open-label dose-escalation trial of ivuxolimab. Adults with locally advanced or metastatic melanoma, renal cell carcinoma, hepatocellular carcinoma or head and neck squamous cell carcinoma were enrolled in the trial. Before TCR sequencing, CD4+ and CD8+ T cells were separately sorted from peripheral blood.

On this clone itself: This clone's antigen is unknown. No base quality information exists; no much larger clone differs at one position.

Genomic DNA was extracted from sorted cells for sequencing of the TCRbeta CDR3 region. TCRbeta CDR3 regions were sequenced using the immunoSEQ Assay. TCRdb provides this immuneACCESS table in a form limited to in-frame rearrangements. Some clones are lacking; in checked studies, under half of them reflect an unresolved V gene, and why the rest are absent is not known. Counted in this sample were about 36,000 clones; about 88% of them appeared once. Of the sample, roughly 3.9% is held by the ten largest clones. This TCR derives from an adult with an advanced solid tumor such as melanoma, head and neck, liver or kidney cancer. The sample was CD4+ or CD8+ T cells sorted from blood, taken in a trial of the OX40 agonist ivuxolimab. Recombination linked TRBV5-1 to TRBJ1-2, with no confident D gene call. CDR3 loop: CASSTLRSGSNYGYTF. Read as DNA, the sequence is TGCGCCAGCAGCACCCTCCGTTCCGGATCAAACTATGGCTACACCTTC.